This TCR beta chain was sequenced in a study of blood T cell repertoires in COVID-19. This CDR3 is 14 amino acids long. The germline gives CDR1 LNHDA, CDR2 SQIVND (reference sequence). Trimming at V came to 5 bases and at J to 9 bases, leaving 6 bases not matched to a gene. Measured with immunoSEQ multiplex PCR; TCRdb has only the in-frame clones, and not every one. The table records 150,000 or so clones, approximately 83% of them present only once. The J gene is TRBJ1-6, the V gene TRBV19; 8 bases align to TRBD1. Source material: PBMCs or T cells enriched from blood (not recorded which). This sequence was found in a man aged 65-85 years who had been exposed to COVID-19. This CDR3 is CASSRGTGGSPLHF. In nucleotides, the CDR3 is TGTGCCAGTAGTCGTGGAACAGGGGGTTCACCCCTCCACTTT.